The 17 T cell receptor beta chains listed next were all sequenced from one sample in a study of beta chain features in type 1 diabetes. Reverse transcription of all isolated RNA meant that expressed TCRB transcripts were sequenced. Only in-frame clones appear in the TCRdb table, and some are missing; sequencing was by immunoSEQ multiplex PCR. The data show about 650,000 clones, approximately 13% seen once. These receptors lack a known antigen. Overall study findings and caveats: TCRB CDR3 length was moderately but significantly reduced in all four CD4+ subsets of Type 1 diabetes patients.

Sequencing was performed on naive CD4+ T cells from blood. Receptors originate from a man aged 25 to 40 with type 1 diabetes.

This clone was found a few times. This rearrangement joins TRBV7-2 to TRBJ2-3; TRBD2 might be the D (6 bases). There are 16 residues in the CDR3. Germline CDR1 SGHTA, CDR2 FQGNSA. The V and J ends lost 5 bases and 1 base respectively, with 16 bases between them. The CDR3: CASSLAGTQGTDTQYF. CDR3 sequence (DNA): TGTGCCAGCAGCCTTGCCGGGACTCAAGGCACAGATACGCAGTATTTT.

The chain couples TRBV11-2 to TRBJ2-6; no clear D gene. Germline V gives CDR1 SGHAT, CDR2 FQNNGV. This CDR3 spans 14 amino acids. Trimming removed 5 bases from V and 0 bases from J, with 5 bases in between. CDR3 region: CASSVASGANVLTF. The CDR3 DNA reads TGTGCCAGCAGCGTGGCCTCTGGGGCCAACGTCCTGACTTTC.

CDR3 nucleotides: TGCGCCAGCAGCTTGGACAGGATCTACGAGCAGTACTTC. This encodes CASSLDRIYEQYF. The V gene is TRBV5-1, the J gene TRBJ2-7, with D maybe TRBD1 (5 bases). CDR3 length: 13 amino acids. Germline CDR1 is SGHRS and CDR2 is YFSETQ. Trimming shortened V by 0 bases and J by 3 bases, and 7 bases separated the two germline ends. Full variable domain (remainder filled in from reference TRBV5-1 and TRBJ2-7): KAGVTQTPRYLIKTRGQQVTLSCSPISGHRSVSWYQQTPGQGLQFLFEYFSETQRNKGNFPGRFSGRQFSNSRSEMNVSTLELGDSALYLCASSLDRIYEQYFGPGTRLTVT.

The J gene is TRBJ1-2, the V gene TRBV18; D uncertain. CDR3 length: 14 residues. Deletions cut 0 bases from V and 6 bases from J, with 11 bases between. Germline V gives CDR1 KGHSH, CDR2 LQKENI. CDR3 in amino acids: CASSPPNAPHGYTF. CDR3 bases: TGTGCCAGCTCACCACCGAACGCTCCTCATGGCTACACCTTC.

Worth noting for this clone: Other DNA sequences from this sample encode an identical CDR3 as well. The V and J genes are TRBV2 and TRBJ2-7; 7 bases agree with TRBD1. CDR1 SNHLY and CDR2 FYNNEI come from the germline V gene. J gave up 3 bases and V 1 base, and 3 bases lay outside the gene matches. The CDR3 extends over 14 amino acids. In DNA, the CDR3 is TGTGCCAGCAGTGAAGGAACAGGGGTCTACGAGCAGTACTTC. Translated, it gives CASSEGTGVYEQYF.

The V call is TRBV18, the J call TRBJ1-2; 7 nucleotides align to TRBD1. The V gene's germline CDR1 is KGHSH and CDR2 LQKENI. The CDR3 has 15 residues. V dropped 3 bases and J dropped 8; count of bases not matched to a gene: 12. The CDR3 sequence: CASSPSTGRSEGYTF. The CDR3 bases are TGTGCCAGCTCACCGTCGACAGGGAGGAGCGAGGGCTACACCTTC.

This clone was recorded a few times. The V call is TRBV4-3, the J call TRBJ2-3, with a tentative D call TRBD2 (5 bases). Per germline, CDR1 LGHNA and CDR2 YSLEER. V lost 0 bases and J 2 bases, leaving 9 bases between the germline ends. The CDR3 spans 15 residues. The CDR3 DNA reads as TGCGCCAGCAGCCAAGAAGGGAGACACACAGATACGCAGTATTTT. Encoded protein: CASSQEGRHTDTQYF.

A few counts support this clone. CDR3 sequence: CASTSSGGLGEQYF. The DNA of the CDR3 is TGTGCCAGCACTTCTTCAGGGGGGCTGGGCGAGCAGTACTTC. The chain has TRBV28 and TRBJ2-7; tentatively, D is TRBD1 (7 bases). Trimming cost V 7 bases and J 6 bases, with 19 bases left between them. Germline CDR1 MDHEN, CDR2 SYDVKM. This CDR3 spans 14 amino acids.

This clone was picked up a small number of times. CDR3 nucleotide sequence: TGTGCCAGCAGACAACAGGGGGCACCCCAACGGCAGTACTTC. The encoded protein is CASRQQGAPQRQYF. The chain recombines TRBV28 with TRBJ2-7; 9 positions agree with TRBD1. The germline CDR1 and CDR2 sequences are MDHEN and SYDVKM. This CDR3 is 14 amino acids long. With V trimmed by 6 bases and J by 9 bases, 12 bases remained unmatched.

There are a few counts of this clone. The rearrangement uses TRBV23-1 and TRBJ2-2; TRBD1 agrees at 7 bases. TRBV23-1 qualifies as an ORF whose function is uncertain. The CDR3 has 13 amino acids. J gave up 5 bases and V 11 bases, and 8 bases lay outside the gene matches. The DNA of the CDR3 is TGCGCCGGAGGACAGGTGCGGACCGGGGAGCTGTTTTTT. This translates into CAGGQVRTGELFF.

The chain recombines TRBV5-1 with TRBJ2-2; D is unclear. V lost 5 bases to trimming and J lost 2 bases, with 16 bases between them. The germline CDR1 and CDR2 sequences are SGHRS and YFSETQ. CDR3 length equals 16 residues. The DNA for the CDR3 is TGCGCCAGCAGTTCAACCGCCGGGCCCAACACCGGGGAGCTGTTTTTT. Amino acid sequence: CASSSTAGPNTGELFF. Supplemented by reference TRBV5-1 and TRBJ2-2, the full variable domain reads KAGVTQTPRYLIKTRGQQVTLSCSPISGHRSVSWYQQTPGQGLQFLFEYFSETQRNKGNFPGRFSGRQFSNSRSEMNVSTLELGDSALYLCASSSTAGPNTGELFFGEGSRLTVL.

The chain uses TRBV6-6 and TRBJ2-5; TRBD1 matches 7 bases. The CDR3 spans 14 residues. The trim removed 2 bases at V and 5 bases at J, leaving 5 bases unmatched. Germline values: CDR1 MNHNY, CDR2 SVGAGI (reference sequence). CDR3 sequence: CASSYDRVGETQYF. DNA for the CDR3: TGTGCCAGCAGTTACGACAGGGTTGGGGAGACCCAGTACTTC.

This clone was recorded a few times. The chain couples TRBV28 to TRBJ1-2; D remains ambiguous. CDR3 length: 13 residues. Trimming cost V 4 bases and J 8 bases, with 14 bases left between them. The germline CDR1 and CDR2 sequences are MDHEN and SYDVKM. The CDR3 loop is CASSSTGIRGYTF. CDR3 coding DNA: TGTGCCAGCAGTTCTACCGGGATAAGGGGCTACACCTTC.

This clone showed up just a few times. DNA for the CDR3: TGTGCCAGCAGTCCCGGTCGGACAGGCTATGGCTACACCTTC. It translates to CASSPGRTGYGYTF. J is TRBJ1-2 and V is TRBV6-5; 7 bases line up with TRBD1. The CDR3 totals 14 residues. The V gene end was trimmed by 5 bases and the J gene end by 4 bases; junction bases not matched to a gene: 7. Germline assignment: CDR1 MNHEY and CDR2 SVGAGI.

The J gene is TRBJ1-1, the V gene TRBV6-5; D not resolved. This CDR3 is 13 amino acids long. V was pared by 6 bases and J by 1 base, with 9 bases between. CDR1 is MNHEY and CDR2 is SVGAGI in the germline V gene. In nucleotides, the CDR3 is TGTGCCAGCAGGGAAGATTCGAACACTGAAGCTTTCTTT. This codes for CASREDSNTEAFF.

The chain employs TRBV6-6 and TRBJ1-1; no clear D gene. V dropped 1 base and J dropped 1 base, with 10 bases sitting between them. The CDR3 totals 15 residues. The germline V gene has CDR1 MNHNY and CDR2 SVGAGI (reference sequence). The CDR3 sequence: CASSYLTAQNTEAFF. CDR3 sequence (DNA): TGTGCCAGCAGTTACTTAACAGCGCAGAACACTGAAGCTTTCTTT.

This clone has just a few counts. The chain carries TRBV7-6 and TRBJ2-5; 8 nucleotides agree with TRBD1. V lost 4 bases to trimming and J lost 5 bases; unmatched junction nucleotides: 6. The CDR3 runs to 14 residues. Germline V gene sequence: CDR1 SGHVS, CDR2 FNYEAQ. This CDR3 is CASSSRQGWETQYF. The CDR3 DNA reads as TGTGCCAGCAGCTCCCGACAGGGGTGGGAGACCCAGTACTTC.